The clone carrying this T cell receptor beta chain appeared a single time. The data were taken from a study of blood T cell repertoires in COVID-19. Study overall: T cells, B-cell-depleted T cells, or PBMCs provided the cDNA or gDNA that served as material.

Cohorts were determined from participant-reported clinical history. The V and J ends lost 3 bases and 4 bases respectively, with 13 bases between them. The CDR3 is 15 amino acids. Looked up from germline, CDR1 is MDHEN and CDR2 is SYDVKM. Per the original methods: Estimates of nucleated cell counts were drawn from the amplification of reference gene primers. Sequencing used immunoSEQ multiplex PCR; TCRdb keeps in-frame clones, though not all of them. V and J calls and clone size are those listed in that table; D and trimming were worked out from the DNA. The sample lists 200,000 to 250,000 clones, 80% occurring once.

V and J are TRBV28 and TRBJ1-3; possible D gene TRBD1, 5 bases. The source is a woman aged 40 to 49 with acute COVID-19. Source material: PBMCs or T cells enriched from blood (not recorded which). CDR3 protein: CASSFDSGRGNTIYF. The CDR3 nucleotides read TGTGCCAGCAGTTTTGATTCAGGGCGAGGAAACACCATATATTTT. Drawing the rest from reference TRBV28 and TRBJ1-3, the complete variable domain is DVKVTQSSRYLVKRTGEKVFLECVQDMDHENMFWYRQDPGLGLRLIYFSYDVKMKEKGDIPEGYSVSREKKERFSLILESASTNQTSMYLCASSFDSGRGNTIYFGEGSWLTVV.